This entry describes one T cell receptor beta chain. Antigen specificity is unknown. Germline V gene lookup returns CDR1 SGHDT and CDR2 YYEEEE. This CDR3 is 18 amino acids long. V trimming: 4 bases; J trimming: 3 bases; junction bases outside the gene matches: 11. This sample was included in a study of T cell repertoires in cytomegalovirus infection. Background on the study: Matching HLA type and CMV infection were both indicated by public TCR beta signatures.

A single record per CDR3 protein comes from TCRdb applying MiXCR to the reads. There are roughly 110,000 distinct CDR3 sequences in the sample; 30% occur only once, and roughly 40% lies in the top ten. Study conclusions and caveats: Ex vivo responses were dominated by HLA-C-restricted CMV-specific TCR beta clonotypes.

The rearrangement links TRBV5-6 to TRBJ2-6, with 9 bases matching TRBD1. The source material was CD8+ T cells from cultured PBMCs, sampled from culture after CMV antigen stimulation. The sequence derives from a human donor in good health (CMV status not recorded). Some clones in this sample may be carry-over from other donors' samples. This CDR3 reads CASSSTGTGLLGANVLTF. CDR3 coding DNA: TGTGCCAGCAGCAGCACCGGGACAGGGCTCCTTGGGGCCAACGTCCTGACTTTC.